Below are 4 T cell receptor beta chains sequenced from a single sample in a study of T cells in Graves' hyperthyroidism and ophthalmopathy. TCR beta CDR3 regions were amplified from RNA transcripts. With the HTBI primer set, the TCR CDR3 went through a first round of RT-PCR. TCRdb independently ran MiXCR on the multiplex PCR reads; one entry per CDR3 protein. Altogether fewer than 650,000 distinct CDR3 sequences are present, about 45% being singletons, with the ten largest covering about 45%. Specimen: peripheral blood or thyroid tissue (not recorded which). The receptors were sampled from an adult woman with Graves' disease, either hyperthyroidism or ophthalmopathy (not recorded which).

The chain is built from TRBV7-9 and TRBJ2-7; TRBD1 agrees at 7 bases. The ends lost 8 bases at V and 5 bases at J; junction bases unmatched: 6. CDR1 is SEHNR, CDR2 FQNEAQ, per germline (reference sequence). The CDR3 is 12 amino acids. The CDR3: CASSLRGHEQYF. The CDR3 nucleotides read TGTGCCAGCTCACTGAGGGGGCACGAGCAGTACTTC.

This chain connects TRBV20-1 to TRBJ2-7, with 7 bases lining up with TRBD1. In germline, CDR1 is DFQATT, CDR2 SNEGSKA (reference sequence). The CDR3 is 13 amino acids. V was pared by 5 bases and J by 2 bases, with 6 bases of the junction left unmatched. CDR3 sequence reads: CSAHRGHTYEQYF. In DNA, the CDR3 is TGCAGTGCTCACAGGGGCCATACCTACGAGCAGTACTTC.

Here the CDR3 DNA reads TGTGCCAGCCGAGGGGTCTATGGCAACACCATATATTTT. The encoded protein is CASRGVYGNTIYF. The chain links TRBV6-1 to TRBJ1-3, with a weak D call TRBD1 (5 bases). The germline CDR1 and CDR2 sequences are MNHNS and SASEGT. There are 13 residues in the CDR3. V was clipped by 8 bases and J by 7 bases, with 15 bases between them.

This clonotype was observed once. The V gene is TRBV24-1, the J gene TRBJ2-5; 7 nucleotides line up with TRBD2. Per the germline V gene, CDR1 is KGHDR and CDR2 is SFDVKD. V shed 2 bases and J 4 bases; nucleotides not matched to a gene: 9. CDR3 length: 16 amino acids. For the CDR3, the DNA is TGTGCCACCAGTGATTCGGGACGCGGGAGCCGAGAGACCCAGTACTTC. Its translation: CATSDSGRGSRETQYF.